These 28 T cell receptor beta chains were all obtained from the same sample, sequenced in a study of identical twins listed by TCRdb under 2016. Library method: 5' RACE. The sequencer listed for this sample is Illumina HiSeq 2000. TCRdb passed the public sequencing reads through fastp at Q25 and MiXCR, retaining productive beta sequences. Merged by CDR3 protein, the rows form single entries marked with the most common genes and DNA. Present in this sample are about 470,000 distinct CDR3 sequences, 24% of which were seen just once. In total, the top ten clones hold around 3% of the sample. These data are also associated with another study on T cells expressing NK-cell markers.

The sequenced material came from CD4+ T cells sorted from blood. These receptors were obtained from a young woman in good health.

This chain uses TRBV6-2 or TRBV6-3 with TRBJ2-1; D may be TRBD2 (5 bases). V was cut by 4 bases and J by 1 base, with 11 bases left in between. Germline V gene data show CDR1 as MNHEY and CDR2 as SVGEGT. CDR3 length: 15 amino acids. The CDR3 spells CASSLGSASYNEQFF. CDR3 DNA: TGTGCCAGCAGTTTAGGTAGCGCTTCCTACAATGAGCAGTTCTTC.

This chain links TRBV5-1 with TRBJ2-3, with D possibly being TRBD1 (5 bases). The CDR3 has 15 residues. The germline gives CDR1 SGHRS, CDR2 YFSETQ. Deletions cut 0 bases from V and 3 bases from J, with 11 bases between. CDR3 in amino acids: CASSLVARETDTQYF. The CDR3 region has the DNA TGCGCCAGCAGCTTGGTAGCCAGGGAAACAGATACGCAGTATTTT.

This clonotype appeared a few times. The gene calls are TRBV6-2 or TRBV6-3 and TRBJ2-3; D is possibly TRBD2 (6 bases). Germline V gene lookup returns CDR1 MNHEY and CDR2 SVGEGT. The CDR3 totals 16 residues. Deletions cut 5 bases from V and 1 base from J, with 16 bases between. The DNA of the CDR3 is TGTGCCAGCAGTCAAGAGGGGCGGGGAGGCACAGATACGCAGTATTTT. This gives the protein CASSQEGRGGTDTQYF.

This clonotype appeared a few times. As DNA, the CDR3 is TGTGCCAGCAGCCAAGCCCGGGGGGCAACAGATACGCAGTATTTT. This translates into CASSQARGATDTQYF. The genes are TRBV3-1 and TRBJ2-3, with D possibly being TRBD2 (7 bases). The CDR3 consists of 15 residues. Trimming removed 1 base at V and 3 bases at J, with 11 bases between. CDR1 and CDR2 from the germline V gene are LGHDT and YNNKEL (reference sequence).

The chain uses TRBV20-1 and TRBJ2-7, with TRBD1 matching 8 bases. The CDR3 sequence is 14 residues long. CDR1 is DFQATT and CDR2 is SNEGSKA in the germline V gene (reference sequence). The ends lost 5 bases at V and 2 bases at J; junction bases unmatched: 8. The CDR3 sequence: CSARQGSRTYEQYF. The CDR3 bases are TGCAGTGCTCGACAGGGGTCTAGAACCTACGAGCAGTACTTC.

The chain joins TRBV7-9 to TRBJ1-5, with D perhaps matching TRBD1 (5 bases). CDR3 size: 14 residues. CDR1 is SEHNR, CDR2 FQNEAQ, per germline (reference sequence). The V gene lost 1 base and the J gene lost 4 bases, with 8 bases spanning the gap. CDR3: CASSLEQANQPQHF. The CDR3 DNA sequence: TGTGCCAGCAGCTTAGAACAGGCTAATCAGCCCCAGCATTTT.

This clonotype was recorded a few times. The genes are TRBV10-3 and TRBJ2-1; D is ambiguous. Germline V gene data show CDR1 as ENHRY and CDR2 as SYGVKD. The CDR3 sequence is 15 residues long. V dropped 0 bases and J dropped 3 bases, with 9 bases sitting between them. CDR3 nucleotide sequence: TGTGCCATCAGTGAGTCGAACGGTCGCTACAATGAGCAGTTCTTC. Its protein product is CAISESNGRYNEQFF.

This clonotype was seen a handful of times. Here the CDR3 DNA reads TGTGCCAGCAGTTCGAATGTGTGGGGCGGAGATACGCAGTATTTT. It encodes CASSSNVWGGDTQYF. This rearrangement joins TRBV12-3 or TRBV12-4 to TRBJ2-3, with D maybe TRBD1 (5 bases). This CDR3 has 15 amino acids. V was shortened by 4 bases and J by 5 bases, with 16 bases between the two germline ends.

This clonotype was detected a few times. The chain joins TRBV10-3 to TRBJ2-1; TRBD2 is a possible D gene (5 bases). Germline loops: CDR1 ENHRY, CDR2 SYGVKD. The CDR3 is made up of 15 amino acids. V was clipped by 4 bases and J by 4 bases, with 14 bases between them. The CDR3 region is CAISVHEGKYNEQFF. In DNA, the CDR3 is TGTGCCATCAGTGTGCACGAGGGAAAGTACAATGAGCAGTTCTTC.

The V gene is TRBV7-2, the J gene TRBJ2-7; TRBD2 aligns across 11 bases. CDR3 length equals 13 residues. Trimming cost V 5 bases and J 6 bases; bases outside gene matches: 3. CDR1 is SGHTA and CDR2 is FQGNSA in the germline V gene. As DNA, the CDR3 is TGTGCCAGCAGCACCGGACTAGCGGGCGAGCAGTACTTC. Protein: CASSTGLAGEQYF.

There are a few counts of this clonotype. The chain uses TRBV18 and TRBJ2-3; 8 bases map to TRBD2. J was trimmed by 6 bases and V by 4 bases; bases with no gene match: 12. Germline CDR1 KGHSH, CDR2 LQKENI. The CDR3 length is 16 residues. CDR3 sequence: CASSLTASGRYDTQYF. CDR3 sequence (DNA): TGTGCCAGCTCACTAACCGCGAGCGGGAGATACGATACGCAGTATTTT. Complete variable domain (other parts from reference TRBV18 and TRBJ2-3): NAGVMQNPRHLVRRRGQEARLRCSPMKGHSHVYWYRQLPEEGLKFMVYLQKENIIDESGMPKERFSAEFPKEGPSILRIQQVVRGDSAAYFCASSLTASGRYDTQYFGPGTRLTVL.

This clonotype was observed a few times. V and J are TRBV7-6 and TRBJ2-7; D perhaps matches TRBD1 (6 bases). Trimming left V 1 base short and J 3 bases short, with 22 bases between. Germline V gene lookup returns CDR1 SGHVS and CDR2 FNYEAQ. CDR3 length equals 18 residues. CDR3: CASSLVSQTGSFNYEQYF. In nucleotides, the CDR3 is TGTGCCAGCAGCTTAGTCAGCCAAACAGGGAGCTTCAACTACGAGCAGTACTTC.

The rearrangement joins TRBV12-3 or TRBV12-4 to TRBJ2-2; TRBD2 matches at 11 bases. The junction had 2 bases not matched to a gene; V was cut back by 6 bases and J by 5 bases. This CDR3 comprises 14 residues. DNA for the CDR3: TGTGCCAGCAGGCGGACTAGCGGGACCGGGGAGCTGTTTTTT. This sequence encodes CASRRTSGTGELFF.

This clonotype was counted between two and nine times. J is TRBJ1-2 and V is TRBV12-3 or TRBV12-4; the D gene is possibly TRBD1 (5 bases). The V end lost 6 bases, the J end lost 4 bases, and 6 bases lay between the germline ends. The CDR3 runs to 11 residues. This chain's CDR3 is CASRGVYGYTF. CDR3 sequence (DNA): TGTGCCAGCAGGGGGGTCTATGGCTACACCTTC.

CDR3 DNA sequence: TGCAGTGCTAGGACTAGCGGGAGGCCGCCCTACGAGCAGTACTTC. It encodes CSARTSGRPPYEQYF. The V and J genes are TRBV20-1 and TRBJ2-7; TRBD2 matches at 13 bases. Germline V gene lookup returns CDR1 DFQATT and CDR2 SNEGSKA (reference sequence). V gave up 3 bases and J gave up 2 bases; unmatched junction bases: 4. CDR3 length: 15 residues.

This sequence joins TRBV4-2 and TRBJ1-4, with D tentatively TRBD1 (5 bases). The CDR3 totals 14 residues. Trimming took off 2 bases at V and 5 bases at J, with 9 bases between the two ends. Germline V gene lookup returns CDR1 LGHNA and CDR2 YNFKEQ. The CDR3 loop is CASSQIRDNEKLFF. For the CDR3, the DNA is TGTGCCAGCAGCCAAATCAGGGACAATGAAAAACTGTTTTTT.

The V and J genes are TRBV2 and TRBJ2-5; D not certain. The V gene's germline CDR1 is SNHLY and CDR2 FYNNEI. The V gene lost 4 bases and the J gene lost 1 base, with 10 bases spanning the gap. The length of the CDR3 is 14 residues. The CDR3, as DNA: TGTGCCAGCAGTGTCCAAAGCCCCCAAGAGACCCAGTACTTC. It is translated as CASSVQSPQETQYF.

The rearrangement links TRBV6-1 to TRBJ1-3; 10 nucleotides align to TRBD1. CDR3 length: 16 amino acids. The ends lost 6 bases at V and 5 bases at J; junction bases unmatched: 10. CDR1 is MNHNS and CDR2 is SASEGT in the germline V gene. The CDR3 bases are TGTGCCAGCAGACCGACCGGGACAGGGGTTAGAAACACCATATATTTT. Amino acids: CASRPTGTGVRNTIYF.

The table lists this clonotype with a few counts. The chain couples TRBV4-2 to TRBJ2-1; D not certain. The CDR3 is 12 amino acids. V lost 4 bases, J lost 7 bases, and 8 bases lay in between. Germline V lookup: CDR1 LGHNA, CDR2 YNFKEQ. CDR3 amino acids: CASSPRLNEQFF. As DNA, the CDR3 is TGTGCCAGCAGCCCCCGACTGAATGAGCAGTTCTTC.

CDR3 residues: CAWSVKGTGHLRAGLYF. For the CDR3, the DNA is TGTGCCTGGAGTGTTAAGGGGACAGGCCACCTACGAGCAGGGCTGTACTTC. The chain joins TRBV30 to TRBJ2-7, with TRBD1 matching over 8 bases. The CDR3 runs 17 residues. Germline loops: CDR1 GTSNPN, CDR2 SVGIG (reference sequence). V shed 0 bases, J shed 12 bases, and the junction held 22 bases outside the gene matches.

The gene calls are TRBV11-2 and TRBJ2-3, with D possibly TRBD1 on 5 matching bases. This CDR3 is 15 amino acids long. Germline CDR1 SGHAT, CDR2 FQNNGV. The V and J ends lost 3 bases and 2 bases respectively, with 12 bases between them. The CDR3 is CASSFTTAFTDTQYF. Here the CDR3 DNA reads TGTGCCAGCAGCTTTACGACAGCCTTCACAGATACGCAGTATTTT.

The chain joins TRBV6-1 to TRBJ2-3; the D gene could be TRBD1 or TRBD2 (5 bases each). Deletions cut 2 bases from V and 6 bases from J, with 9 bases between. Germline V gives CDR1 MNHNS, CDR2 SASEGT. The CDR3 extends over 13 amino acids. The CDR3 bases are TGTGCCAGCAGTGAACTATGGGGGGATACGCAGTATTTT. This translates into CASSELWGDTQYF.

This chain connects TRBV6-5 to TRBJ1-1, with D perhaps TRBD1 (6 bases). The CDR3 has 14 amino acids. Germline CDR1 reads MNHEY; CDR2 reads SVGAGI. Trimming pared 0 bases from V and 5 bases from J, leaving 10 bases between. CDR3 protein: CASSYSAGETEAFF. The CDR3 nucleotides are TGTGCCAGCAGTTACTCGGCAGGGGAAACTGAAGCTTTCTTT.

This clonotype showed up just a few times. This rearrangement joins TRBV5-4 to TRBJ2-2, with D maybe TRBD1 (6 bases). The V end lost 4 bases, the J end lost 4 bases, and 14 bases lay between the germline ends. The length of the CDR3 is 15 residues. In germline, CDR1 is SGHNT, CDR2 YYREEE (reference sequence). The chain's CDR3 is CASSQNRESTGELFF. The CDR3 DNA sequence: TGTGCCAGCAGCCAAAACAGGGAGAGCACCGGGGAGCTGTTTTTT.

The genes are TRBV10-3 and TRBJ2-1; D possibly corresponds to TRBD1 (6 bases). There are 14 residues in the CDR3. Germline assignment: CDR1 ENHRY and CDR2 SYGVKD. V was clipped by 4 bases and J by 5 bases, with 12 bases between them. CDR3 sequence (DNA): TGTGCCATCAGTGGTTGGACAGAGAACAATGAGCAGTTCTTC. Encoded protein: CAISGWTENNEQFF.

V usage is TRBV20-1 and J usage is TRBJ2-1; the match to TRBD2 covers 7 bases. After removal of 3 bases from V and 3 bases from J, the junction contained 8 bases not matched to a gene. Germline CDR1 and CDR2: DFQATT and SNEGSKA (reference sequence). This CDR3 contains 15 residues. The CDR3 DNA sequence: TGCAGTGCTAGCACCGCGTGGGACTACTACAATGAGCAGTTCTTC. Translating it yields CSASTAWDYYNEQFF.

This clonotype showed up many times. The V and J genes are TRBV5-1 and TRBJ1-2, with D possibly matching TRBD1 (6 bases). V lost 3 bases and J 5 bases, leaving 8 bases between the germline ends. Germline-derived CDR1 and CDR2 are SGHRS and YFSETQ. The CDR3 consists of 12 residues. CDR3 sequence reads: CASSSDSYGYTF. The CDR3 DNA sequence: TGCGCCAGCAGCTCGGACAGTTATGGCTACACCTTC.

The V call is TRBV9, the J call TRBJ2-7; D not resolved. Trimming removed 0 bases from V and 6 bases from J, with 16 bases in between. This CDR3 has 15 amino acids. Germline CDR1 and CDR2: SGDLS and YYNGEE. CDR3 sequence (DNA): TGTGCCAGCAGCGTAGATCCGGGTAGGTCTTCCGAGCAGTACTTC. Its translation: CASSVDPGRSSEQYF.